The text below deals with one TCR beta chain. Its specificity is unknown. Authors' methods: There were no quality scores in the junction-only immunoSEQ sequences, so filtering differed. Here immunoSEQ multiplex PCR was the method, and the copy in TCRdb shows in-frame clones only, minus some. V and J calls and clone size come straight from that table; D and trimming were deduced from the DNA. The sample yields 2 million to 2.5 million clones, approximately 94% seen once. This entry belongs to a study of shared clonotypes between healthy human individuals. As for the study in general: Three plates were used per donor for CD4 naive, three for CD4 memory, two for CD8 naive and one for CD8 memory.

The study drew all its donors from Caucasian adults living in Nashville, Tennessee. Study-wide points: Only a few donors were included, so the genetic and exposure-history diversity represented was limited.

Sequencing was carried out using naive CD4+ T cells sorted from blood. The subset here: CD45RA+ positively selected. The sequence came from a man between 18 and 29 years old in good health.

CDR3: CASSLEGSGGLSYEQYF. CDR3 nucleotide sequence: TGTGCCAGCAGCTTAGAGGGTAGCGGGGGGTTATCGTACGAGCAGTACTTC. The rearrangement uses TRBV7-8 and TRBJ2-7; 10 nucleotides align to TRBD2. The V gene's germline CDR1 is SGHVS and CDR2 FQNEAQ. After removal of 1 base from V and 4 bases from J, the junction contained 10 bases not matched to a gene. The CDR3 length is 17 residues.